The present TCR beta chain was sequenced within a study of shared clonotypes between healthy human individuals. With V trimmed by 5 bases and J by 8 bases, 6 bases remained unmatched. Germline-derived CDR1 and CDR2 are MNHEY and SMNVEV (reference sequence). The CDR3 consists of 14 residues. Deep was the level at which the assay was run. Data came from immunoSEQ multiplex PCR; TCRdb stores just in-frame clones and leaves some out. Among about 2,200,000 clones listed, approximately 94% were seen once. CD8 cells classed as naive were CD45RO-negative and positively selected for CCR7, excluding terminally differentiated effector memory CD45RA+ cells. Free of recent acute infections or vaccinations, the donors were healthy HIV-negative adults. About this clone itself: Its antigen remains unidentified.

Regarding the study as a whole: Non-shared clonotypes showed lower generation probabilities than clonotypes common to all four donors.

The sample was naive CD8+ T cells from PBMCs. This sequence originates from a young man in good health. Some clones in this sample may be carry-over from other donors' samples. The gene calls are TRBV27 and TRBJ1-4; 9 bases agree with TRBD1. In nucleotides, the CDR3 is TGTGCCAGCAGTACCCGGACAGGGGAGGAAAAACTGTTTTTT. It is translated as CASSTRTGEEKLFF.